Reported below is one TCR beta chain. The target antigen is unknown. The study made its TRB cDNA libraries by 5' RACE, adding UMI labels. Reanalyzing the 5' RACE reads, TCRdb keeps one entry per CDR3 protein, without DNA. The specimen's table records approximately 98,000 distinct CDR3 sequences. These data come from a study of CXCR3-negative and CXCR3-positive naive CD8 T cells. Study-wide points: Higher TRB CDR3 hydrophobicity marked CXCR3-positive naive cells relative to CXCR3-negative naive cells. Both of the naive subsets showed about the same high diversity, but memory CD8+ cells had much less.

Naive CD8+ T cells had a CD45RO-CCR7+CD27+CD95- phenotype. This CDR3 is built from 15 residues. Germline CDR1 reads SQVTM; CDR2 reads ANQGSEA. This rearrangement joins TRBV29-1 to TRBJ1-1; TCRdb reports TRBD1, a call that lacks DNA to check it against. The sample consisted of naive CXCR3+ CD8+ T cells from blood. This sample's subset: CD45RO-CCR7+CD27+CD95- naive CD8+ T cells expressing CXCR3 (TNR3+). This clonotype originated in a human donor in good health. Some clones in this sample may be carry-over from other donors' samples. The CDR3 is CSVGGTGSVNTEAFF.